Given below is one TCR beta chain in context. Its antigen is still unknown. Thawed PBMCs were FACS-sorted into unstimulated CD4+CD25+CD127- regulatory T cells, CD4+CD25- non-regulatory cells, CD4 and CD8 cells. This record comes from a study of Tregs in tolerant kidney transplant recipients. Study conclusions and caveats: Biological reproducibility was not directly addressed, but technical replication error appeared minimal.

Germline CDR1 is LGHNA and CDR2 is YNFKEQ. V lost 0 bases to trimming and J lost 4 bases, with 9 bases between them. The CDR3 runs to 15 residues. The method was immunoSEQ multiplex PCR; TCRdb's version includes in-frame clones alone and lacks a portion of them. Of roughly 80,000 clones listed, 91% are singletons. The chain recombines TRBV4-2 with TRBJ1-4; the D gene is possibly TRBD1 (5 bases). This TCR was recovered from a human donor who received a combined kidney and bone marrow transplant. The sample consisted of Tregs from blood, taken before the transplant. The CDR3 region is CASSQDNRNNEKLFF. The CDR3 bases are TGTGCCAGCAGCCAAGATAACAGGAATAATGAAAAACTGTTTTTT.